These T cell receptor beta chains were read from a single sample in a study of shared clonotypes between healthy human individuals. Profiling relied on immunoSEQ multiplex PCR, and the TCRdb table lists in-frame clones only, not all of them. The data contain millions of clones, 80% to 95% of them seen just once; the ten biggest clones take up around 0.4%. The sample comprised naive CD4+ T cells from PBMCs. All receptors come from a man aged 18-30 years in good health. Some clones in this sample may be carry-over from other donors' samples. CDR3s include the opening cysteine and the closing phenylalanine or tryptophan. A D gene is named only where the DNA matches it firmly. Only some rows state a clone size, as once, few, many or a class for expanded clones.

clone_size	v_call	j_call	d_call	cdr3_nt	cdr3_aa
once	TRBV7-2	TRBJ1-1	.	TGTGCCAGCAGCTTAGCGCGGGGGGCGCAGGTCACTGAAGCTTTCTTT	CASSLARGAQVTEAFF
.	TRBV5-1	TRBJ2-1	TRBD2	TGCGCCAGCAGCTTTCTAGGTCTGGATAGCGGGAGAGAGACCTACAATGAGCAGTTCTTC	CASSFLGLDSGRETYNEQFF
.	TRBV11-1	TRBJ2-7	.	TGTGCCAGCAGCCCCCGGGGCCTGGTTTGGGGACTGACCTCCTACGAGCAGTACTTC	CASSPRGLVWGLTSYEQYF
.	TRBV27	TRBJ1-2	.	TGTGCCAGCAGTTCCCCAGTTCGCGGCTATGGCTACACCTTC	CASSSPVRGYGYTF
.	TRBV5-1	TRBJ2-4	.	TGCGCCAGCAGCTTATCACTATTCCAGAAAAACATTCAGTACTTC	CASSLSLFQKNIQYF
.	TRBV5-1	TRBJ2-7	.	TGCGCCAGCAGCTTGACCAACTCCTACGAGCAGTACTTC	CASSLTNSYEQYF
.	TRBV6-1	TRBJ2-5	TRBD2	TGTGCCAGCAGTGAAGCCCGTGGGAGTAGCGGGAGGGGGGAGACCCAGTACTTC	CASSEARGSSGRGETQYF
.	TRBV7-3	TRBJ2-1	.	TGTGCCAGCAGCTTAACTGAAGCTGAGCAGTTCTTC	CASSLTEAEQFF
once	TRBV10-3	TRBJ2-2	.	TGTGCCATCAGTGCGGGACCGAACACCGGGGAGCTGTTTTTT	CAISAGPNTGELFF
.	TRBV27	TRBJ2-1	TRBD2	TGTGCCAGCAGTTTATCTGGTGGGAGGGCCTACAATGAGCAGTTCTTC	CASSLSGGRAYNEQFF
.	TRBV7-2	TRBJ2-2	TRBD2	TGTGCCAGCAGGACTAGCGGAAACACCGGGGAGCTGTTTTTT	CASRTSGNTGELFF
.	TRBV4-1	TRBJ2-7	.	TGCGCCAGCAGCCAATCCCGTGGGGCAGGGACCTACGAGCAGTACTTC	CASSQSRGAGTYEQYF
.	TRBV5-1	TRBJ2-5	.	TGCGCCAGCAGCCAATTGGGGACGGGAGAAAAAAAGTACCAAGAGACCCAGTACTTC	CASSQLGTGEKKYQETQYF
.	TRBV5-1	TRBJ2-5	.	TGCGCCAGCAGCTTGTCCGCTGAGACCCAGTACTTC	CASSLSAETQYF
.	TRBV11-1	TRBJ1-1	.	TGTGCCAGCAGCTTAGCGGGACTAACTGAAGCTTTCTTT	CASSLAGLTEAFF
.	TRBV28	TRBJ1-1	TRBD1	TGTGCCAGCAGTGACAGGGCCGACACTGAAGCTTTCTTT	CASSDRADTEAFF
.	TRBV9	TRBJ2-7	.	TGTGCCAGCAGCTCGGGGCAGCAAATTTACGAGCAGTACTTC	CASSSGQQIYEQYF
.	TRBV7-2	TRBJ2-1	.	TGTGCCAGCAGCTTAGGACCGAACAATGAGCAGTTCTTC	CASSLGPNNEQFF
.	TRBV28	TRBJ2-5	.	TGTGCCAGCAGTTTAACCTTTGGAGGGTGGGAGACCCAGTACTTC	CASSLTFGGWETQYF
.	TRBV28	TRBJ2-1	TRBD1	TGTGCCAGCAGTTTTTGGGGACAGAGCTACAATGAGCAGTTCTTC	CASSFWGQSYNEQFF
.	TRBV11-1	TRBJ2-7	.	TGTGCCAGCAGCTTGGGCTCCCCCTACGAGCAGTACTTC	CASSLGSPYEQYF
.	TRBV7-9	TRBJ2-2	TRBD1	TGTGCCAGCAGCCCCGGACAGGGGAACACCGGGGAGCTGTTTTTT	CASSPGQGNTGELFF
.	TRBV5-8	TRBJ2-3	.	TGTGCCAGCAGCATTAGCACAGATACGCAGTATTTT	CASSISTDTQYF
.	TRBV10-1	TRBJ2-3	.	TGCGCCAGCAGTGAGTCAGCCTCCAGAGGCCACGAAATCACAGATACGCAGTATTTT	CASSESASRGHEITDTQYF
.	TRBV6-5	TRBJ2-3	TRBD1	TGTGCCAGCAGTTCAACAGGGGCCAGCACAGATACGCAGTATTTT	CASSSTGASTDTQYF
.	TRBV29-1	TRBJ1-1	.	TGCAGCGCCCGTGGGGGCGACGCAGAAGCTTTCTTT	CSARGGDAEAFF
.	TRBV15	TRBJ2-1	TRBD2	TGTGCCACCAGCAGAGCCGGGACTAGCGGGTACAATGAGCAGTTCTTC	CATSRAGTSGYNEQFF